A single sample gave rise to the 5 T cell receptor beta chains below, sequenced in a study of cytomegalovirus exposure and HLA in healthy donors. Primers: 60 Vbeta forward and 13 Jbeta reverse. Assay: immunoSEQ multiplex PCR; the TCRdb copy retains only in-frame clones and omits some. Of about 150,000 clones listed, roughly 84% are singletons. The sample consisted of PBMCs. These receptors were taken from a woman between 18 and 29 years old in good health and CMV-seronegative.

This chain joins TRBV7-9 and TRBJ2-5; weak D call: TRBD2 (6 bases). The germline V gene encodes CDR1 SEHNR and CDR2 FQNEAQ (reference sequence). V was cut by 8 bases and J by 1 base, with 14 bases left in between. The CDR3 runs 14 residues. CDR3 nucleotide sequence: TGTGCCAGCTCGGGGGATAGGGGCCAAGAGACCCAGTACTTC. Translating gives CASSGDRGQETQYF.

V gene TRBV9 combines with J gene TRBJ2-5, with TRBD1 matching over 7 bases. Trimming took 3 bases from V and 3 from J; bases not matched to a gene: 11. Germline lookup yields CDR1 SGDLS and CDR2 YYNGEE. The CDR3 contains 16 residues. CDR3 DNA: TGTGCCAGCAGCGACCCGACAGGGATTATTGAAGAGACCCAGTACTTC. This gives the protein CASSDPTGIIEETQYF.

This clone was seen only a few times. CDR3 protein: CASSSQGNEQFF. The CDR3, as DNA: TGTGCCAGCAGTTCACAGGGAAATGAGCAGTTCTTC. The chain has TRBV6-5 and TRBJ2-1, with a weak D call TRBD1 (6 bases). The V and J ends lost 4 bases and 7 bases respectively, with 8 bases between them. Germline V gives CDR1 MNHEY, CDR2 SVGAGI. CDR3 length equals 12 residues.

The DNA for the CDR3 is TGTGCCAGCTCACCAAGGGGGCTAACCCCCTACGAGCAGTACTTC. Translation: CASSPRGLTPYEQYF. V gene TRBV18 combines with J gene TRBJ2-7; 7 positions agree with TRBD1. V was clipped by 2 bases and J by 2 bases; unmatched bases: 6. The CDR3 extends over 15 amino acids. Germline V CDR1 and CDR2: KGHSH, LQKENI.

This chain uses TRBV5-5 with TRBJ1-2; D is unclear. The germline V gene has CDR1 SGHKS and CDR2 YYEKEE (reference sequence). This CDR3 contains 20 residues. Trimming left V 2 bases short and J 4 bases short, with 30 bases between. Here the CDR3 reads CASSFFDPRLHSSASYGYTF. The CDR3 DNA sequence: TGTGCCAGCAGCTTTTTTGACCCCCGCCTTCACAGTTCGGCTTCCTATGGCTACACCTTC.